Below are 19 T cell receptor beta chains sequenced from a single sample in a study of Graves' ophthalmopathy and Graves' hyperthyroidism. Amplification of the TCR beta CDR3 regions used RNA transcripts (as template). An opening RT-PCR round employed HTBI primers and preceded a second-round multiplex PCR. TCRdb used MiXCR to reprocess the multiplex PCR reads, holding one entry per CDR3 protein. The sample lists roughly 1.1 million distinct CDR3 sequences, about two fifths seen once, with 11% in the top ten. Sequencing was performed on peripheral blood or thyroid tissue (not recorded which). All receptors derive from an adult man with Graves' hyperthyroidism.

This clonotype was observed a few times. The V and J genes are TRBV6-5 and TRBJ1-5, with D uncertain. Germline V gene sequence: CDR1 MNHEY, CDR2 SVGAGI. V lost 8 bases and J 3 bases, leaving 8 bases between the germline ends. This CDR3 is 12 amino acids long. CDR3 amino acids: CASGWYNQPQHF. In DNA, the CDR3 is TGTGCCAGCGGATGGTACAATCAGCCCCAGCATTTT.

With regard to this clonotype: A read error may explain this, as a much larger clone is one base away. This chain joins TRBV11-2 and TRBJ2-7; 10 bases align to TRBD2. Germline CDR1 is SGHAT and CDR2 is FQNNGV. The CDR3 spans 15 residues. CDR3 in DNA: TGTGTCAGCAGCCTGAGCGGGAGGGCCGGATTGGAGCAGTACTTC. It is translated as CVSSLSGRAGLEQYF.

V and J are TRBV9 and TRBJ2-7; D uncertain. This CDR3 region has 15 residues. Germline CDR1 SGDLS, CDR2 YYNGEE. V dropped 0 bases and J dropped 2 bases, with 12 bases sitting between them. CDR3 bases: TGTGCCAGCAGCGTAGGTGCCAGGCCAACCTACGAGCAGTACTTC. Its protein product is CASSVGARPTYEQYF.

Comment on this clonotype: The junction departs from the called germline gene at one end, perhaps through a read error. V gene TRBV10-3 combines with J gene TRBJ2-5; the match to TRBD2 covers 15 bases. Germline V gene data show CDR1 as ENHRY and CDR2 as SYGVKD. This CDR3 is built from 16 residues. CDR3 bases: TGTGCCAGCAGTTGGACTAGCGGGGGGGCCGGAGAGACCCAGTACTTC. This sequence encodes CASSWTSGGAGETQYF.

This clonotype has ten or more counts. The chain recombines TRBV7-9 with TRBJ2-7; D uncertain. CDR3 size: 12 residues. Germline lookup yields CDR1 SEHNR and CDR2 FQNEAQ (reference sequence). The ends were cut back, 6 bases at V and 7 bases at J, with 13 bases in the middle. CDR3 residues: CASSSRTQEQYF. The CDR3 coding sequence is TGTGCCAGCAGTTCCCGGACCCAAGAGCAGTACTTC. The full variable domain, rest sourced from reference TRBV7-9 and TRBJ2-7, is DTGVSQNPRHKITKRGQNVTFRCDPISEHNRLYWYRQTLGQGPEFLTYFQNEAQLEKSRLLSDRFSAERPKGSFSTLEIQRTEQGDSAMYLCASSSRTQEQYFGPGTRLTVT.

The chain couples TRBV19 to TRBJ1-2; D call uncertain. Germline V gives CDR1 LNHDA, CDR2 SQIVND (reference sequence). Trimming pared 4 bases from V and 2 bases from J, leaving 14 bases between. This CDR3 is 15 amino acids long. The CDR3 loop is CASSSWQAGNYGYTF. The DNA of the CDR3 is TGTGCCAGTAGTAGTTGGCAAGCAGGAAACTATGGCTACACCTTC.

V is TRBV11-2 and J is TRBJ2-7, with 9 bases lining up with TRBD1. Germline values: CDR1 SGHAT, CDR2 FQNNGV. V was pared by 7 bases and J by 6 bases, with 4 bases of the junction left unmatched. The CDR3 has 12 amino acids. DNA for the CDR3: TGTGCCAGCATCGGGACAGGGTCCGAGCAGTACTTC. It specifies CASIGTGSEQYF.

This clonotype was seen repeatedly, ten times or more. CDR3 sequence reads: CASSIVNYGYTF. The CDR3, as DNA: TGTGCCAGCAGTATTGTGAACTATGGCTACACCTTC. The chain recombines TRBV2 with TRBJ1-2; unclear D gene. Germline CDR1 and CDR2: SNHLY and FYNNEI. The CDR3 is made up of 12 amino acids. Trimming removed 5 bases from V and 2 bases from J, with 6 bases in between.

This clonotype was counted a single time. An end of the junction differs from the germline gene, which may be a read error. V and J are TRBV25-1 and TRBJ2-6; D call uncertain. The CDR3 has 14 residues. Per germline, CDR1 MGHDK and CDR2 SYGVNS. The CDR3 is CACSALSGANVLTF. CDR3 DNA sequence: TGTGCCTGCAGTGCCCTCTCTGGGGCCAACGTCCTGACTTTC.

On this clonotype itself: A much bigger clone sits one base away, suggesting this may be a read error. The J gene is TRBJ2-7, the V gene TRBV29-1; TRBD2 agrees at 11 bases. The CDR3 length is 14 residues. Germline CDR1 is SQVTM and CDR2 is ANQGSEA. Here the CDR3 reads CSAFPSGGIYEQHF. The CDR3 DNA reads as TGCAGTGCTTTTCCTAGCGGGGGGATCTACGAGCAGCACTTC.

This clonotype has at least ten counts. The rearrangement joins TRBV20-1 to TRBJ1-5; a weak D match, TRBD1 (5 bases). The CDR3 is 13 amino acids. The germline CDR1 and CDR2 sequences are DFQATT and SNEGSKA (reference sequence). The germline V and J ends were trimmed by 5 bases and 3 bases, with 11 bases remaining between them. CDR3 nucleotide sequence: TGCAGTGCTGAGGGACGGAACAATCAGCCCCAGCATTTT. Its translation is CSAEGRNNQPQHF.

CDR3 coding DNA: TGTGCCAAATCCGGGACAGGGAGGTCCTATAATTCACCCCTCCACTTT. As protein: CAKSGTGRSYNSPLHF. The chain couples TRBV2 to TRBJ1-6; 9 bases match TRBD1. With 10 bases clipped from V and 1 base from J, the junction kept 8 bases outside the gene matches. The germline V gene has CDR1 SNHLY and CDR2 FYNNEI. This CDR3 has 16 amino acids. The variable domain in full, completed from reference TRBV2 and TRBJ1-6, reads EPEVTQTPSHQVTQMGQEVILRCVPISNHLYFYWYRQILGQKVEFLVSFYNNEISEKSEIFDDQFSVERPDGSNFTLKIRSTKLEDSAMYFCAKSGTGRSYNSPLHFGNGTRLTVT.

In its sample, this clonotype was seen a few times. The chain links TRBV30 to TRBJ2-7, with TRBD2 matching 8 bases. This CDR3 comprises 13 residues. The V segment lost 1 base and the J segment 2 bases; nucleotides outside the gene matches: 1. Germline V gene data show CDR1 as GTSNPN and CDR2 as SVGIG (reference sequence). The DNA for the CDR3 is TGTGCCTGGAGTGCTAGCGGGCCCTACGAGCAGTACTTC. It codes for CAWSASGPYEQYF.

This clonotype was seen more than once but under ten times. This sequence joins TRBV2 and TRBJ2-7; weak D call: TRBD2 (6 bases). CDR1 is SNHLY, CDR2 FYNNEI, per germline. The CDR3 length is 15 residues. V was clipped by 6 bases and J by 6 bases, with 21 bases between them. In DNA, the CDR3 is TGTGCCAGCAGATCGCCCCGGGGGTCTCTGGTCGAGCAGTACTTC. Translating gives CASRSPRGSLVEQYF.

This chain uses TRBV7-9 with TRBJ1-6, with D uncertain. V lost 5 bases, J lost 5 bases, and 13 bases lay in between. Per the germline V gene, CDR1 is SEHNR and CDR2 is FQNEAQ (reference sequence). CDR3 size: 15 residues. The CDR3 DNA sequence: TGTGCCAGCAGCCCAAAAAACAGCCATAATTCACCCCTCCACTTT. Amino acid sequence: CASSPKNSHNSPLHF.

The table lists this clonotype with many counts. Germline and junction disagree at one end, which may indicate a read error. The chain couples TRBV12-3 or TRBV12-4 to TRBJ2-5; a possible D gene is TRBD1 (6 bases). CDR3 length: 14 residues. DNA for the CDR3: TGTGCCAGAAGTTTGATAGGGGGAAGAGAGACCCAGTACTTC. This gives the protein CARSLIGGRETQYF.

The sample holds many counts of this clonotype. The chain carries TRBV29-1 and TRBJ1-6; tentative D call: TRBD1 (6 bases). Germline assignment: CDR1 SQVTM and CDR2 ANQGSEA. Deletions cut 5 bases from V and 0 bases from J, with 20 bases between. This CDR3 region has 18 residues. In nucleotides, the CDR3 is TGCAGCGTTATTACTATACAGGGAATGAGCTCCTATAATTCACCCCTCCACTTT. The encoded protein is CSVITIQGMSSYNSPLHF.

This clonotype was observed once. The CDR3 loop is CATSRDRTPMGYTF. Written as DNA, the CDR3 is TGTGCCACCAGCAGGGACAGAACGCCTATGGGCTACACCTTC. The V gene is TRBV15, the J gene TRBJ1-2; possibly TRBD1 for D (6 bases). Trimming left V 3 bases short and J 8 bases short, with 16 bases between. Germline V lookup: CDR1 LNHNV, CDR2 YYDKDF (reference sequence). The CDR3 contains 14 residues.

The chain employs TRBV5-4 and TRBJ1-6, with D tentatively TRBD1 (5 bases). The CDR3 loop spans 17 amino acids. V lost 1 base to trimming and J lost 0 bases, with 11 bases between them. CDR1 SGHNT and CDR2 YYREEE come from the germline V gene (reference sequence). This CDR3 reads CASSLLGPSSYNSPLHF. For the CDR3, the DNA is TGTGCCAGCAGCTTGTTGGGACCTAGCTCCTATAATTCACCCCTCCACTTT.